The 29 T cell receptor beta chains listed next were all sequenced from one sample in a study of regulatory T cells in long-lasting Graves disease. To make TCR beta libraries, researchers used iRepertoire HTBI primers and Arm-PCR of CDR3 regions. TCRdb ran MiXCR on the multiplex PCR reads and lists one entry per CDR3 protein. The data show 400,000 to 550,000 distinct CDR3 sequences, around 17% seen once. Indicated time point: newly diagnosed GD, antithyroid drugs for less than 3 months. Preparation of the TCR library used RNA extracted from PBMCs. The same data also went into a second study, on T cells in Graves' hyperthyroidism and ophthalmopathy.

Sequencing was performed on peripheral blood mononuclear cells (PBMCs), taken at new diagnosis, from a patient treated with antithyroid drugs. The origin of the receptors is a woman aged 18-30 years with Graves disease.

Only a few counts were recorded for this clonotype. The chain is built from TRBV28 and TRBJ1-1; 9 positions match TRBD1. Germline CDR1 reads MDHEN; CDR2 reads SYDVKM. V trimming: 11 bases; J trimming: 0 bases; junction bases outside the gene matches: 19. The CDR3 loop spans 18 amino acids. The CDR3 nucleotides read TGTGCCGGCAACCTAGGAGGGTGGACAGGGGTATTGAACACTGAAGCTTTCTTT. Its translation is CAGNLGGWTGVLNTEAFF.

V usage is TRBV12-3 or TRBV12-4 and J usage is TRBJ1-1; D uncertain. With 1 base removed from V and 4 bases from J, the gap between germline ends came to 7 bases. This CDR3 is built from 13 residues. The CDR3 region is CASSLGEATEAFF. In nucleotides, the CDR3 is TGTGCCAGCAGTTTAGGGGAGGCCACTGAAGCTTTCTTT.

The chain combines TRBV6-1 with TRBJ2-3; 13 bases line up with TRBD2. Per the germline V gene, CDR1 is MNHNS and CDR2 is SASEGT. This CDR3 has 15 amino acids. After removal of 6 bases from V and 7 bases from J, the junction contained 7 bases not matched to a gene. In nucleotides, the CDR3 is TGTGCCAGCAGAAGGACTAGCGGGAGTCTAAATACGCAGTATTTT. This translates into CASRRTSGSLNTQYF.

This clonotype was counted a few times. The V and J genes are TRBV20-1 and TRBJ1-2, with TRBD1 matching over 7 bases. The CDR3 runs 13 residues. Trimming took 5 bases from V and 7 from J; bases not matched to a gene: 10. Germline V gene data show CDR1 as DFQATT and CDR2 as SNEGSKA (reference sequence). For the CDR3, the DNA is TGCAGTGCTCCGAGACAGGGATTCAGTGGCTACACCTTC. Protein sequence: CSAPRQGFSGYTF.

The chain uses TRBV12-3 or TRBV12-4 and TRBJ2-7; 13 bases are a match to TRBD2. Trimming at V came to 5 bases and at J to 0 bases, leaving 10 bases not matched to a gene. The CDR3 extends over 18 amino acids. The CDR3 is CASSPRLAGGPLSYEQYF. Written as DNA, the CDR3 is TGTGCCAGCAGTCCCCGACTAGCGGGAGGTCCCCTCTCCTACGAGCAGTACTTC.

This clonotype has a handful of counts. It may be a read error: a sequence one base away is much more abundant. The chain has TRBV6-1 and TRBJ2-3; D possibly matches TRBD1 or TRBD2 (5 bases each). Germline values: CDR1 MNHNS, CDR2 SASEGT. There are 15 residues in the CDR3. The CDR3 protein is CASSLLVATKGTQNF. As DNA, the CDR3 is TGTGCCAGCAGCTTACTAGTTGCGACAAAAGGGACCCAGAACTTC.

This clonotype appeared a few times. The CDR3 DNA is TGCAGCGTTGAGCATCACTCTGGAAACACCATATATTTT. As protein: CSVEHHSGNTIYF. The chain is built from TRBV29-1 and TRBJ1-3; D is unclear. With 3 bases removed from V and 0 bases from J, the gap between germline ends came to 6 bases. CDR3 length equals 13 residues. Germline V CDR1 and CDR2: SQVTM, ANQGSEA.

The chain has TRBV7-9 and TRBJ2-7, with D hard to call. Per germline, CDR1 SEHNR and CDR2 FQNEAQ (reference sequence). V gave up 0 bases and J gave up 4 bases, with 10 bases separating them. This CDR3 is built from 14 residues. The CDR3 region has the DNA TGTGCCAGCAGCTTAGCAGGCCTTGATTACGAGCAGTACTTC. It specifies CASSLAGLDYEQYF.

This clonotype appeared a few times. V gene TRBV20-1 combines with J gene TRBJ2-2; possibly TRBD1 for D (5 bases). The ends were cut back, 7 bases at V and 6 bases at J, with 9 bases in the middle. The length of the CDR3 is 11 residues. Per germline, CDR1 DFQATT and CDR2 SNEGSKA (reference sequence). The chain's CDR3 is CSVLGAGELFF. DNA for the CDR3: TGCAGTGTCCTAGGGGCCGGGGAGCTGTTTTTT.

V gene TRBV14 combines with J gene TRBJ2-1, with 9 bases that match TRBD1. J gave up 6 bases and V 4 bases, and 13 bases lay outside the gene matches. The CDR3 runs to 17 residues. Per germline, CDR1 SGHDN and CDR2 FVKESK. The CDR3 DNA sequence: TGTGCCAGCAGCCTACCCCGGGGGACAGGGATGGGCAATGAGCAGTTCTTC. As protein: CASSLPRGTGMGNEQFF.

This clonotype was recorded at least ten times. This chain connects TRBV28 to TRBJ2-5; D unclear. The CDR3 is 11 amino acids. Germline CDR1 and CDR2: MDHEN and SYDVKM. The CDR3 sequence: CDPKIQETQYF. The CDR3 nucleotides are TGTGACCCAAAAATCCAAGAGACCCAGTACTTC.

The table lists this clonotype with many counts. V usage is TRBV12-3 or TRBV12-4 and J usage is TRBJ1-2; 12 positions agree with TRBD1. The CDR3 runs to 18 residues. Trimming at V came to 6 bases and at J to 0 bases, leaving 11 bases not matched to a gene. In DNA form, the CDR3 reads TGTGCCAGCAGGCAAACGTCCGGGACAGGGGGCACTAACTATGGCTACACCTTC. It codes for CASRQTSGTGGTNYGYTF.

This clonotype has at least ten counts. J is TRBJ2-1 and V is TRBV11-2; 14 positions agree with TRBD2. V lost 1 base, J lost 6 bases, and 5 bases stayed unmatched. CDR3 length equals 17 residues. CDR1 is SGHAT, CDR2 FQNNGV, per germline. The CDR3 loop reads CASSLARLAGGVNEQFF. The CDR3 bases are TGTGCCAGCAGCTTAGCCCGACTAGCGGGAGGGGTCAATGAGCAGTTCTTC.

This clonotype was recorded a few times. A read error may produce the germline difference seen at one junction end. The genes are TRBV20-1 and TRBJ2-3, with 10 bases aligning to TRBD2. Germline CDR1 is DFQATT and CDR2 is SNEGSKA (reference sequence). The CDR3 has 13 residues. CDR3: CSATSGSTDTQYF. For the CDR3, the DNA is TGCAGTGCTACTAGCGGGAGCACAGATACTCAGTATTTT.

This clonotype was detected ten times or more. The rearrangement uses TRBV7-2 and TRBJ2-1, with 7 bases aligning to TRBD1. J lost 0 bases, V lost 4 bases, and 3 bases had no gene match. This CDR3 region has 15 residues. Looked up from germline, CDR1 is SGHTA and CDR2 is FQGNSA. The CDR3 loop is CASSYRDSSYNEQFF. The DNA of the CDR3 is TGTGCCAGCAGCTACCGGGACAGCTCCTACAATGAGCAGTTCTTC.

The chain employs TRBV3-1 and TRBJ2-2, with D perhaps given as TRBD1 or TRBD2 (6 bases each). This CDR3 is built from 16 residues. CDR1 and CDR2 from the germline V gene are LGHDT and YNNKEL (reference sequence). Trimming took off 1 base at V and 3 bases at J, with 12 bases between the two ends. Here the CDR3 reads CASSQAARGDTGELFF. DNA of the CDR3: TGTGCCAGCAGCCAAGCAGCAAGGGGGGACACCGGGGAGCTGTTTTTT.

As regards this clonotype: A read error is possible here, since a much larger clone lies one base away. The gene calls are TRBV20-1 and TRBJ2-5; tentatively, D is TRBD1 or TRBD2 (5 bases each). V lost 2 bases and J 5 bases, leaving 21 bases between the germline ends. Germline V gives CDR1 DFQATT, CDR2 SNEGSKA (reference sequence). The CDR3 has 16 residues. The CDR3 DNA follows: TGCAGTGCTAGAAACCCCTCGAGGGGAGTCCATGAGACCCAGTACTTC. This gives the protein CSARNPSRGVHETQYF.

The V and J genes are TRBV29-1 and TRBJ2-3; no definite D call. The CDR3 length is 13 residues. Germline CDR1 is SQVTM and CDR2 is ANQGSEA. V lost 5 bases, J lost 1 base, and 10 bases lay in between. CDR3 sequence reads: CSVYGVGTDTQYF. The CDR3 DNA sequence: TGCAGCGTTTACGGCGTGGGCACAGATACGCAGTATTTT.

In this sample, this clonotype turned up a few times. The V and J genes are TRBV4-3 and TRBJ2-1, with 11 nucleotides matching TRBD2. Trimming cost V 5 bases and J 15 bases; bases outside gene matches: 12. Germline-derived CDR1 and CDR2 are LGHNA and YSLEER. This CDR3 is built from 14 residues. CDR3 sequence: CASSSQGTSGNLFF. For the CDR3, the DNA is TGCGCCAGCAGCTCGCAAGGGACTAGCGGAAATTTGTTCTTC.

The rearrangement uses TRBV4-1 and TRBJ2-7; 9 bases map to TRBD2. This CDR3 spans 16 amino acids. The trim removed 0 bases at V and 6 bases at J, leaving 9 bases unmatched. CDR1 is MGHRA, CDR2 YSYEKL, per germline. The CDR3 is CASSQDPGGRAFEQYF. The CDR3 coding sequence is TGCGCCAGCAGCCAAGATCCCGGCGGGAGGGCTTTCGAGCAGTACTTC.

This clonotype was counted at least ten times. The rearrangement uses TRBV30 and TRBJ2-1, with D maybe TRBD1 (5 bases). The V and J ends lost 3 bases and 11 bases respectively, with 11 bases between them. The CDR3 extends over 11 amino acids. Germline V lookup: CDR1 GTSNPN, CDR2 SVGIG (reference sequence). The CDR3 bases are TGTGCCTGGAGCATAGGGGCCAAGCAGTTCTTC. Translated: CAWSIGAKQFF. The entire variable domain, with the rest obtained from reference TRBV30 and TRBJ2-1, is as follows: SQTIHQWPATLVQPVGSPLSLECTVEGTSNPNLYWYRQAAGRGLQLLFYSVGIGQISSEVPQNLSASRPQDRQFILSSKKLLLSDSGFYLCAWSIGAKQFFGPGTRLTVL.

This clonotype has ten or more counts. The chain employs TRBV7-6 and TRBJ2-7, with D perhaps TRBD2 (6 bases). This CDR3 has 15 amino acids. Germline loops: CDR1 SGHVS, CDR2 FNYEAQ. The ends were cut back, 1 base at V and 4 bases at J, with 14 bases in the middle. CDR3 region: CASSLEAGQTYEQYF. CDR3 nucleotide sequence: TGTGCCAGCAGCTTAGAGGCGGGGCAGACTTACGAGCAGTACTTC. The entire variable domain, with the rest obtained from reference TRBV7-6 and TRBJ2-7, is as follows: GAGVSQSPRYKVTKRGQDVALRCDPISGHVSLYWYRQALGQGPEFLTYFNYEAQQDKSGLPNDRFSAERPEGSISTLTIQRTEQRDSAMYRCASSLEAGQTYEQYFGPGTRLTVT.

The V call is TRBV20-1, the J call TRBJ2-7, with 8 bases fitting TRBD1. The J segment lost 4 bases and the V segment lost 6 bases, leaving 11 bases of the junction unmatched. Per the germline V gene, CDR1 is DFQATT and CDR2 is SNEGSKA (reference sequence). CDR3 length: 14 residues. The DNA of the CDR3 is TGCAGTGCAGATCGGACAGGGCAATTTTACGAGCAGTACTTC. This encodes CSADRTGQFYEQYF.

This clonotype was seen repeatedly, ten times or more. The chain links TRBV28 to TRBJ1-5; TRBD1 matches at 9 bases. The CDR3 length is 14 residues. The trim removed 3 bases at V and 12 bases at J, leaving 9 bases unmatched. The germline CDR1 and CDR2 sequences are MDHEN and SYDVKM. The CDR3 region is CASSFLLGQGSQHF. CDR3 bases: TGTGCCAGCAGTTTCCTTTTGGGACAGGGAAGCCAGCATTTT.

This clonotype occurred many times. The chain combines TRBV6-1 with TRBJ2-1; 8 bases are a match to TRBD2. Germline CDR1 is MNHNS and CDR2 is SASEGT. The ends lost 8 bases at V and 6 bases at J; junction bases unmatched: 9. The CDR3 length is 14 residues. The CDR3 spells CASRGTSRANEQFF. DNA of the CDR3: TGTGCCAGCCGCGGGACTAGTCGGGCCAATGAGCAGTTCTTC.

This clonotype was seen ten or more times. This chain joins TRBV27 and TRBJ2-7, with D tentatively TRBD2 (7 bases). Germline V CDR1 and CDR2: MNHEY, SMNVEV (reference sequence). Trimming left V 3 bases short and J 6 bases short, with 24 bases between. The CDR3 covers 17 residues. The CDR3: CASSLAGARKIFAEQYF. The CDR3 DNA follows: TGTGCCAGCAGTTTGGCGGGGGCTCGGAAGATCTTCGCCGAGCAGTACTTC.

V gene TRBV6-5 combines with J gene TRBJ2-7, with D tentatively TRBD2 (6 bases). Germline assignment: CDR1 MNHEY and CDR2 SVGAGI. The CDR3 length is 15 residues. Trimming left V 4 bases short and J 0 bases short, with 13 bases between. This CDR3 is CASSFGVGSSYEQYF. The CDR3 nucleotides read TGTGCCAGCAGTTTTGGGGTCGGGAGCTCCTACGAGCAGTACTTC.

This clonotype was counted ten times or more. The CDR3 sequence is CASSQARSYGYTF. CDR3 DNA: TGTGCCAGCAGCCAAGCCAGGAGCTATGGCTACACCTTC. This rearrangement joins TRBV14 to TRBJ1-2; no definite D call. This CDR3 is 13 amino acids long. Germline CDR1 SGHDN, CDR2 FVKESK. Deletions cut 1 base from V and 4 bases from J, with 7 bases between.

This clonotype has at least ten counts. The chain recombines TRBV28 with TRBJ2-3, with D perhaps matching TRBD2 (5 bases). The length of the CDR3 is 16 residues. Germline values: CDR1 MDHEN, CDR2 SYDVKM. V shed 3 bases and J shed 4 bases, with 17 bases lying between them. For the CDR3, the DNA is TGTGCCAGCAGTTTCGGTGTGGAGCGGTTTGCAGATACGCAGTATTTT. This encodes CASSFGVERFADTQYF. Looking up the rest from reference TRBV28 and TRBJ2-3 gives the full variable domain: DVKVTQSSRYLVKRTGEKVFLECVQDMDHENMFWYRQDPGLGLRLIYFSYDVKMKEKGDIPEGYSVSREKKERFSLILESASTNQTSMYLCASSFGVERFADTQYFGPGTRLTVL.